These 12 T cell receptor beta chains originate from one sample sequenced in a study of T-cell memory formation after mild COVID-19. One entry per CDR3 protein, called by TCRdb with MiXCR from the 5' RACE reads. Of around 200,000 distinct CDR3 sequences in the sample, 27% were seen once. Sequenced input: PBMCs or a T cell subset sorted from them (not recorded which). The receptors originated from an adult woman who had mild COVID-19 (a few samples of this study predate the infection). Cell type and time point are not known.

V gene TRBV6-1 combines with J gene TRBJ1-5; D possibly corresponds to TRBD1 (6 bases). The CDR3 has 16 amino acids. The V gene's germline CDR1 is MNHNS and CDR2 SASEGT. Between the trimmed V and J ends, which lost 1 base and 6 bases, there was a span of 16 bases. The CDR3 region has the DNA TGTGCCAGCAGTGAAGTAGGCCCCTTGGACAGTCAGCCCCAGCATTTT. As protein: CASSEVGPLDSQPQHF.

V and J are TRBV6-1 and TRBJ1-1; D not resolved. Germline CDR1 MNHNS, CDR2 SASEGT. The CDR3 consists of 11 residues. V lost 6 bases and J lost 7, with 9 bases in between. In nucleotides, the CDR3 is TGTGCCAGCAGCTTGGCAAGTGAAGCTTTCTTT. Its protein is CASSLASEAFF.

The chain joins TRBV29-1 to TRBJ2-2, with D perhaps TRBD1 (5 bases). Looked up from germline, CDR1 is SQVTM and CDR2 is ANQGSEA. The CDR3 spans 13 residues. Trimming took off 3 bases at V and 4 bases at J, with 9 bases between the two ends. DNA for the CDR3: TGCAGCGTTGACAGGGATGGCACCGGGGAGCTGTTTTTT. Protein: CSVDRDGTGELFF.

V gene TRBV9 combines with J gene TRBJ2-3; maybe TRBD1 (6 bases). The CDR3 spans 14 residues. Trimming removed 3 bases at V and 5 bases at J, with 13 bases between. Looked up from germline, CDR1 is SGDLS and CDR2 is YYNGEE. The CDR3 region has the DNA TGTGCCAGCAGCGCCCTGACAGGAGGAGATACGCAGTATTTT. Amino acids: CASSALTGGDTQYF.

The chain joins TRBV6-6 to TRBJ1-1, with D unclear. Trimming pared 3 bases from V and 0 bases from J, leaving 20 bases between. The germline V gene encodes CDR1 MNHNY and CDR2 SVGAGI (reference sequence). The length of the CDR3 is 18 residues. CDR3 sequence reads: CASSYGFGVEVMNTEAFF. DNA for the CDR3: TGTGCCAGCAGTTATGGTTTCGGAGTTGAGGTCATGAACACTGAAGCTTTCTTT.

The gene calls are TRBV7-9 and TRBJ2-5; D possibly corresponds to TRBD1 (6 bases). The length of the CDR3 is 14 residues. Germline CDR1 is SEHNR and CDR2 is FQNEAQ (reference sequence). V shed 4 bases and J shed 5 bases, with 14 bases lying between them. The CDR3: CASSSYRVRETQYF. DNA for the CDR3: TGTGCCAGCAGCTCGTACAGGGTCCGGGAGACCCAGTACTTC.

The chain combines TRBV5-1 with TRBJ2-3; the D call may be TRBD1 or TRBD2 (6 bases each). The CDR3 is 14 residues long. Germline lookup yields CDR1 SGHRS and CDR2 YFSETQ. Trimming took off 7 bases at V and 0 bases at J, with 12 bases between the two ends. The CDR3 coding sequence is TGCGCCAGCCTGGTAGGGGGGAGCACAGATACGCAGTATTTT. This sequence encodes CASLVGGSTDTQYF.

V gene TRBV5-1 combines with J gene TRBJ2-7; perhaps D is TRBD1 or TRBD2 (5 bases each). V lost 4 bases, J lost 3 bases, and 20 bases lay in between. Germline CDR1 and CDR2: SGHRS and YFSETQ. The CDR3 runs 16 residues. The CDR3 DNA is TGCGCCAGCAGCCCAGGGACGACAAGGGTCCACTACGAGCAGTACTTC. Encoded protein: CASSPGTTRVHYEQYF. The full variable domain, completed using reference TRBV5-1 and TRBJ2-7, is KAGVTQTPRYLIKTRGQQVTLSCSPISGHRSVSWYQQTPGQGLQFLFEYFSETQRNKGNFPGRFSGRQFSNSRSEMNVSTLELGDSALYLCASSPGTTRVHYEQYFGPGTRLTVT.

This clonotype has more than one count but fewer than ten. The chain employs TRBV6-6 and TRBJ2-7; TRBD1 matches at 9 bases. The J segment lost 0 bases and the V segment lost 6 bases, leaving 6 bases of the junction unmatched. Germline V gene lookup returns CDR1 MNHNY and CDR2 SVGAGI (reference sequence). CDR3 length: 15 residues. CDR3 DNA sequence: TGTGCCAGCAGGGCGACAGGGGGGGACTCCTACGAGCAGTACTTC. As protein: CASRATGGDSYEQYF.

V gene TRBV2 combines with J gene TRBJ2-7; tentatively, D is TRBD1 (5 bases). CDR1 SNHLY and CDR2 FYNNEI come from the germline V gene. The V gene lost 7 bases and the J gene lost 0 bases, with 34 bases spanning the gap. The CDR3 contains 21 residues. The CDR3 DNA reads TGTGCCAGCATATTTGGGCCAACTTGGGCTGGGGCCTCTCGAACCTCCTACGAGCAGTACTTC. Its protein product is CASIFGPTWAGASRTSYEQYF. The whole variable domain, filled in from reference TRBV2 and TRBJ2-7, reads EPEVTQTPSHQVTQMGQEVILRCVPISNHLYFYWYRQILGQKVEFLVSFYNNEISEKSEIFDDQFSVERPDGSNFTLKIRSTKLEDSAMYFCASIFGPTWAGASRTSYEQYFGPGTRLTVT.

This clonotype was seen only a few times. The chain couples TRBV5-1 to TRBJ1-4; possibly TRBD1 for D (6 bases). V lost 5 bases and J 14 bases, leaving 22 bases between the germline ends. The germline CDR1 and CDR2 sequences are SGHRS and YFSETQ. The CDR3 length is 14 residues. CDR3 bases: TGCGCCAGCAGAACGGACCCACAGGGATCCCACCTGTTTTTT. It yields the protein CASRTDPQGSHLFF.

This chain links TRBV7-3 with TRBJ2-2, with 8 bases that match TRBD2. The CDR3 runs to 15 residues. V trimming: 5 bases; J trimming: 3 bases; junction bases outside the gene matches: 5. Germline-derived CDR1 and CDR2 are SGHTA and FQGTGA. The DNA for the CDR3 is TGTGCCAGCAGCGGCGGGGGGCCGGACACCGGGGAGCTGTTTTTT. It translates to CASSGGGPDTGELFF.